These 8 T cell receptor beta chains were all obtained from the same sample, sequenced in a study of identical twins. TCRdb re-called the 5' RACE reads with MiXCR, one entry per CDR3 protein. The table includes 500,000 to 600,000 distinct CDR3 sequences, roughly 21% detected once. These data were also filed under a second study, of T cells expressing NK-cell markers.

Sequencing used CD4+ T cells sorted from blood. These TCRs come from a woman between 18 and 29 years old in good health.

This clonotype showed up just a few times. DNA for the CDR3: TGCAGTGCTAGAGATGGAACGGTGGGCGGCTACACCTTC. Protein product: CSARDGTVGGYTF. This sequence joins TRBV20-1 and TRBJ1-2, with D hard to call. The CDR3 has 13 residues. V gave up 0 bases and J gave up 8 bases, with 13 bases separating them. Germline V gives CDR1 DFQATT, CDR2 SNEGSKA (reference sequence).

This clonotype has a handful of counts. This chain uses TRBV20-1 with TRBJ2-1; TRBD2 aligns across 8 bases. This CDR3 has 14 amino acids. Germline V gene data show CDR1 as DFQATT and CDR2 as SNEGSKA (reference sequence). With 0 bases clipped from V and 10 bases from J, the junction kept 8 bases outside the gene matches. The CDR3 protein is CSARDPGGGGEQFF. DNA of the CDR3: TGCAGTGCTAGAGATCCCGGGGGGGGAGGCGAGCAGTTCTTC.

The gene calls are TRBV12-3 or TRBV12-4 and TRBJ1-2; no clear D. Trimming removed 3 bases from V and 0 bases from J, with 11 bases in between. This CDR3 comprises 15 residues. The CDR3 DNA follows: TGTGCCAGCAGTTTGGGTCGGGGAGCTAACTATGGCTACACCTTC. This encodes CASSLGRGANYGYTF.

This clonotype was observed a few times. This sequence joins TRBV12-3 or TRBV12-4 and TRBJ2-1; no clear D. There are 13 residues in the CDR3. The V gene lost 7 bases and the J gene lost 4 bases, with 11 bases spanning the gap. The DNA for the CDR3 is TGTGCCAGCAAAAGAACCGAGTACAATGAGCAGTTCTTC. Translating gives CASKRTEYNEQFF.

The CDR3 DNA is TGTGCCAGCAGTTACTCGAAGCCCGGCGGAGAAAAACTGTTTTTT. Its translation is CASSYSKPGGEKLFF. The chain joins TRBV6-5 to TRBJ1-4; D gene unclear. This CDR3 spans 15 amino acids. Germline CDR1 MNHEY, CDR2 SVGAGI. Trimming cost V 0 bases and J 8 bases, with 13 bases left between them.

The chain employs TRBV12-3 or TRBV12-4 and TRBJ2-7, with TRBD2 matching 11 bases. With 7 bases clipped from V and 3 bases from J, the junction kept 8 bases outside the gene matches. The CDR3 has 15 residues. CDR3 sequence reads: CASIRGGTSGYEQYF. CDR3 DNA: TGTGCCAGCATTAGAGGAGGGACTAGCGGCTACGAGCAGTACTTC.

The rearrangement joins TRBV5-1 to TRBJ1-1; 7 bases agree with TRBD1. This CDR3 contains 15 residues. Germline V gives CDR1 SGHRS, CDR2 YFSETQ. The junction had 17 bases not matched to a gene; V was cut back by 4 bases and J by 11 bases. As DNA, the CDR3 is TGCGCCAGCAGCCGTGGAGACAGGGATATGAAATCGGCTTTCTTT. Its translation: CASSRGDRDMKSAFF.

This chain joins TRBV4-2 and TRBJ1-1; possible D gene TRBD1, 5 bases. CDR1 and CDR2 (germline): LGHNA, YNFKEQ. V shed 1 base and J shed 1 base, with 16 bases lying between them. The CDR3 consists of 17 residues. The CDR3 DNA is TGTGCCAGCAGCCAAGGCCCTCTAATAGGGACGAACACTGAAGCTTTCTTT. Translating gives CASSQGPLIGTNTEAFF.